This T cell receptor beta chain comes out of a study of blood T cell repertoires in COVID-19. How the authors handled the data: For nucleated cells, counts were estimated from reference gene primer amplification. The protocol was immunoSEQ multiplex PCR, while the TCRdb copy is restricted to in-frame clones and leaves out a portion. That table supplies the V and J calls and clone size; D and trimming were determined from the DNA. This table has 65,000 to 75,000 clones, 65% to 85% appearing once. CDR1 and CDR2 (germline): SNHLY, FYNNEI. Deletions cut 3 bases from V and 1 base from J, with 13 bases between. The CDR3 loop spans 16 amino acids.

The sample was peripheral blood. This clonotype originated in an older woman with acute or convalescent COVID-19. This chain links TRBV2 with TRBJ1-3; TRBD1 might be the D (5 bases). The CDR3: CASSEQPGISGNTIYF. CDR3 DNA: TGTGCCAGCAGTGAGCAGCCAGGGATATCTGGAAACACCATATATTTT.